Below are 2 T cell receptor beta chains sequenced from a single sample in a study of T cells in Graves' hyperthyroidism and ophthalmopathy (dated by TCRdb to the late 2010s). The library was built by means of multiplex PCR. Sequencing was performed on an Illumina HiSeq 2000. Amplification of TCR beta CDR3 regions was carried out from RNA transcripts. The TCR CDR3 was subjected to a first round of RT-PCR using the HTBI primer set and the Qiagen OneStep RT-PCR kit. TCRdb reanalyzed the raw reads on its own, using fastp at Q25 for trimming and MiXCR for clone calling, and kept in-frame beta chains. Every entry covers one CDR3 protein and lists the most common genes and DNA from its rows. For this sample the table gives about 600,000 distinct CDR3 sequences, of which more than 15% were detected only once. Roughly 3.4% of the sample belongs to the ten largest clones. Material: blood. The receptor source for this set is a woman in her forties with Graves' ophthalmopathy.

This clonotype was recorded at least ten times. This chain links TRBV18 with TRBJ2-5; 7 bases match TRBD1. The CDR3 has 14 amino acids. Germline CDR1 reads KGHSH; CDR2 reads LQKENI. The junction had 9 bases not matched to a gene; V was cut back by 6 bases and J by 5 bases. CDR3 region: CASSPNRGWETQYF. Here the CDR3 DNA reads TGTGCCAGCTCCCCAAACAGGGGCTGGGAGACCCAGTACTTC.

This clonotype was counted ten times or more. The V call is TRBV18, the J call TRBJ2-5, with D unclear. The germline V gene encodes CDR1 KGHSH and CDR2 LQKENI. The CDR3 is made up of 14 amino acids. V was shortened by 3 bases and J by 3 bases, with 11 bases between the two germline ends. This chain's CDR3 is CASSPSKQKETQYF. The CDR3 DNA reads as TGTGCCAGCTCACCCAGCAAGCAGAAAGAGACCCAGTACTTC.